This TCR beta chain comes out of a study of CD4 T cells in relation to SARS-CoV-2 and coronaviruses. About the research overall: After approximately 10 days of antigen culture, PBMC TCR beta CDR3s were sequenced. No peptide or an HIV-1 Nef peptide pool served as negative control.

From germline, CDR1 is SNHLY and CDR2 FYNNEI. This CDR3 comprises 14 residues. V was pared by 2 bases and J by 1 base, with 8 bases between. TCRdb's copy holds only in-frame clones and misses some; the assay was immunoSEQ multiplex PCR. Among 15,000 to 20,000 clones listed, 65% to 75% were seen once. A note on this clone: Antigen: not known.

CD4+ T cells from unexposed donors were obtained before the COVID-19 pandemic (2011-2018). Isolation of CD4+ T cells took place after about 10 days in culture. As cell numbers allowed, unexposed-donor CD4+ T cells faced SARS-CoV-2 S/N and four cold-coronavirus spikes. About 2 million PBMCs per well were cultured with 7.5 to 10 IU/ml IL-2. The sample taken for sequencing was CD4+ T cells from PBMCs, cultured in vitro. The gene calls are TRBV2 and TRBJ1-1; D call uncertain. The clonotype originates from a human donor in good health. CDR3 DNA sequence: TGTGCCAGCAGTGAACTTGGCAGGAACACTGAAGCTTTCTTT. Translating it yields CASSELGRNTEAFF.